This T cell receptor beta chain was captured by sequencing in a study of blood T cell repertoires in COVID-19. Only in-frame clones appear in the TCRdb table, and some are missing; sequencing was by immunoSEQ multiplex PCR. The table records 200,000 to 250,000 clones, roughly 80% of them present only once. The CDR3 totals 15 residues. Germline CDR1 LGHNA, CDR2 YSLEER. With V trimmed by 0 bases and J by 4 bases, 6 bases remained unmatched. The chain has TRBV4-3 and TRBJ2-7, with 7 bases lining up with TRBD2. This clonotype originated in a human donor in a cohort sampled during active COVID-19. Specimen: peripheral blood. The CDR3 coding sequence is TGCGCCAGCAGCCAAGAACCGCGACTAGCTTACGAGCAGTACTTC. It encodes CASSQEPRLAYEQYF.